These T cell receptor beta chains were read from a single sample in a study of shared clonotypes between healthy human individuals. Using immunoSEQ multiplex PCR, the repertoire was profiled, and TCRdb retains in-frame clones only, with some absent. The sample lists about 2 million clones, 85% to 95% seen once, with under 0.15% in the top ten. Source material: naive CD4+ T cells sorted from blood. These receptors originate from a man aged 18 to 29 in good health. Both conserved end residues are part of each CDR3. A D gene is named only where the DNA matches it firmly. Expanded clones are given a class, and other clones once, few, many or no size at all.

d_call	clone_size	v_call	j_call	cdr3_aa	cdr3_nt
TRBD2	.	TRBV11-2	TRBJ2-7	CASSSHRGQRGIYEQYF	TGTGCCAGCAGCTCCCATAGGGGCCAGCGGGGGATCTACGAGCAGTACTTC
TRBD2	.	TRBV6-6	TRBJ2-1	CASSSVAGGWNEQFF	TGTGCCAGCAGTTCCGTGGCGGGAGGGTGGAATGAGCAGTTCTTC
.	.	TRBV5-1	TRBJ2-1	CASSEGGRSYNEQFF	TGCGCCAGCAGCGAAGGGGGACGCTCCTACAATGAGCAGTTCTTC
.	once	TRBV5-4	TRBJ2-2	CASSPYSGPTYTGELFF	TGTGCCAGCAGCCCATACTCAGGGCCAACCTACACCGGGGAGCTGTTTTTT
.	.	TRBV10-3	TRBJ2-5	CAISESPSRASYQETQYF	TGTGCCATCAGTGAGTCACCCTCCAGGGCCTCGTACCAAGAGACCCAGTACTTC
.	.	TRBV6-1	TRBJ2-1	CASSPFLSEQFF	TGTGCCAGCAGCCCCTTCCTGAGTGAGCAGTTCTTC
.	.	TRBV6-1	TRBJ1-1	CASSEAGGQREAFF	TGTGCCAGCAGTGAAGCTGGGGGGCAGAGGGAAGCTTTCTTT
.	.	TRBV6-7	TRBJ2-7	CASSYSSRVRLPYEQYF	TGTGCCAGCAGTTACTCGAGTAGGGTAAGGCTTCCCTACGAGCAGTACTTC
TRBD1	once	TRBV29-1	TRBJ2-1	CSGNRGARHNEQFF	TGCAGCGGAAACAGGGGCGCGAGGCACAATGAGCAGTTCTTC
.	once	TRBV6-1	TRBJ1-5	CASSEGQLNQPQHF	TGTGCCAGCAGTGAAGGGCAGCTCAATCAGCCCCAGCATTTT
.	.	TRBV13	TRBJ2-7	CASSLEGFEQYF	TGTGCCAGCAGCTTAGAAGGGTTCGAGCAGTACTTC
TRBD2	.	TRBV6-6	TRBJ2-5	CASSIRREGRQETQYF	TGTGCCAGCAGTATCAGGCGGGAGGGCCGGCAAGAGACCCAGTACTTC
TRBD1	.	TRBV6-5	TRBJ1-2	CASSYSSTGGRTGYTF	TGTGCCAGCAGTTACTCCTCGACAGGGGGCAGGACTGGCTACACCTTC
TRBD2	.	TRBV27	TRBJ2-7	CASSPSASGGGPSYEQYF	TGTGCCAGCAGCCCCTCCGCTAGCGGGGGGGGTCCCTCCTACGAGCAGTACTTC
.	.	TRBV30	TRBJ1-2	CAWTRTVLYGYTF	TGTGCCTGGACTAGGACAGTACTCTATGGCTACACCTTC
.	once	TRBV2	TRBJ2-3	CASIGLAWVMDTQYF	TGTGCCAGCATCGGGCTAGCGTGGGTTATGGATACGCAGTATTTT
TRBD1	.	TRBV11-2	TRBJ2-5	CASSYPDRAQTQYF	TGTGCCAGCAGCTACCCGGACAGGGCACAGACCCAGTACTTC
TRBD2	.	TRBV30	TRBJ2-3	CAWTDQREGTQYF	TGTGCCTGGACGGACCAACGGGAGGGGACGCAGTATTTT
.	.	TRBV7-9	TRBJ1-3	CASSSNRESSGNTIYF	TGTGCCAGCAGCTCCAACAGGGAGAGCTCTGGAAACACCATATATTTT
.	.	TRBV18	TRBJ2-2	CASSPSTLSNTGELFF	TGTGCCAGCTCACCAAGCACCCTTTCGAACACCGGGGAGCTGTTTTTT
.	.	TRBV30	TRBJ2-3	CAWSVLDYNTQYF	TGTGCCTGGAGTGTACTCGACTATAATACGCAGTATTTT
TRBD1	.	TRBV5-1	TRBJ1-6	CASSPRTGGNSPLHF	TGCGCCAGCAGCCCCAGGACAGGGGGCAATTCACCCCTCCACTTT
.	.	TRBV28	TRBJ2-7	CASSLYGDEQYF	TGTGCCAGCAGTTTATACGGGGACGAGCAGTACTTC
.	.	TRBV2	TRBJ1-6	CASSGGGSYNSPLHF	TGTGCCAGCAGTGGTGGGGGCTCCTATAATTCACCCCTCCACTTT
.	.	TRBV18	TRBJ2-3	CASSPIVNGLEGTDTQYF	TGTGCCAGCTCACCCATTGTAAACGGACTCGAGGGCACAGATACGCAGTATTTT
TRBD1	.	TRBV6-6	TRBJ2-2	CASSYSGTGAGELFF	TGTGCCAGCAGTTACTCAGGGACAGGGGCCGGGGAGCTGTTTTTT
TRBD1	.	TRBV28	TRBJ1-5	CASRGGQAINQPQHF	TGTGCCAGCAGGGGGGGACAGGCGATTAATCAGCCCCAGCATTTT
.	.	TRBV6-1	TRBJ1-2	CASSSGSFANYGYTF	TGTGCCAGCAGCTCAGGATCGTTTGCTAACTATGGCTACACCTTC
TRBD2	.	TRBV7-2	TRBJ2-7	CASSLEPSGTSYEQYF	TGTGCCAGCAGCTTGGAACCTAGCGGGACTTCCTACGAGCAGTACTTC
TRBD1	.	TRBV5-1	TRBJ2-7	CASSFGDRAHEQYF	TGCGCCAGCAGCTTCGGGGACAGGGCCCACGAGCAGTACTTC
.	.	TRBV7-9	TRBJ1-6	CASSLIYSPLHF	TGTGCCAGCAGCTTAATCTATTCACCCCTCCACTTT
TRBD1	once	TRBV11-2	TRBJ2-7	CASTGGQGVAYEQYF	TGTGCCAGCACCGGGGGACAGGGAGTAGCCTACGAGCAGTACTTC
.	.	TRBV16	TRBJ2-7	CASSQVSGTYEQYF	TGTGCCAGCAGCCAAGTATCCGGAACCTACGAGCAGTACTTC
.	.	TRBV6-5	TRBJ2-7	CASSGRAGESYEQYF	TGTGCCAGCAGTGGGCGGGCAGGGGAATCCTACGAGCAGTACTTC
TRBD2	.	TRBV18	TRBJ2-7	CASSVASGYEQYF	TGTGCCAGCTCGGTCGCTAGCGGCTACGAGCAGTACTTC
TRBD1	.	TRBV18	TRBJ1-1	CASSDRAYTEAFF	TGTGCCAGCTCCGACAGGGCGTACACTGAAGCTTTCTTT
.	.	TRBV29-1	TRBJ2-1	CSGRDPGPNEQFF	TGCAGCGGCCGGGACCCAGGCCCCAATGAGCAGTTCTTC
TRBD1	.	TRBV6-5	TRBJ2-7	CASSYGTGQYEQYF	TGTGCCAGCAGTTACGGGACAGGGCAATACGAGCAGTACTTC
TRBD1	.	TRBV7-2	TRBJ2-7	CASSLDRVREQYF	TGTGCCAGCAGCTTGGACAGGGTGAGGGAGCAGTACTTC
.	.	TRBV20-1	TRBJ2-3	CSGGRDTQYF	TGCAGTGGCGGTCGAGATACGCAGTATTTT
TRBD2	.	TRBV5-6	TRBJ2-3	CASSLRTSGPRNTQYF	TGTGCCAGCAGCCTACGGACTAGCGGGCCCAGGAATACGCAGTATTTT